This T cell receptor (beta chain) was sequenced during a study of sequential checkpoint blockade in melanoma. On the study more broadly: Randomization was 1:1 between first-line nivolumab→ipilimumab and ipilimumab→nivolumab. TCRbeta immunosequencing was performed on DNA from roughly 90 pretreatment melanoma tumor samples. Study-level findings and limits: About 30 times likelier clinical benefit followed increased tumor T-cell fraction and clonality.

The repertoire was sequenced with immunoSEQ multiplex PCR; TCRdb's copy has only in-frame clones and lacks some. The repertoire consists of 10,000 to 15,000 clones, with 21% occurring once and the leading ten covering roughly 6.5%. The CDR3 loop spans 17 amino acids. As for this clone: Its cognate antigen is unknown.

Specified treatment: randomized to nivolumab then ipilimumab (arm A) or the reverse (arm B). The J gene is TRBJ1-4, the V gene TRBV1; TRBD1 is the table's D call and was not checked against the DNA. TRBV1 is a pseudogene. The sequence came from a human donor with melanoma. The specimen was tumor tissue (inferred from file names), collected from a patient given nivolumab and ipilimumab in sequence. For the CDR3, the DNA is TGCGCCAGCAGCCAAGATCCACAGGGTAGGGGAAATGAAAAACTGTTTTTT. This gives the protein CASSQDPQGRGNEKLFF.